The 8 T cell receptor beta chains in this list originate from one sample, sequenced in a study of T cell responses to AZD1222 COVID-19 vaccine. The method was immunoSEQ multiplex PCR; TCRdb's version includes in-frame clones alone and lacks a portion of them. The table shows about 100,000 clones, with over 75% occurring only once. The sequencing used peripheral blood, collected on day 0 of MenACWY control vaccination. The receptors here all came from an adult in good health.

This clone has a handful of counts. The chain has TRBV6-5 and TRBJ1-4; D might be TRBD1 (5 bases). Germline CDR1 MNHEY, CDR2 SVGAGI. With 0 bases removed from V and 7 bases from J, the gap between germline ends came to 15 bases. The CDR3 is made up of 16 amino acids. For the CDR3, the DNA is TGTGCCAGCAGTTACTCCTCAGGGTTTGGCGGTGAAAAACTGTTTTTT. Its translation: CASSYSSGFGGEKLFF.

The chain couples TRBV19 to TRBJ1-6; possible D gene TRBD1, 6 bases. Germline lookup yields CDR1 LNHDA and CDR2 SQIVND (reference sequence). Trimming took 3 bases from V and 12 from J, leaving 9 bases between them. The CDR3 runs to 12 residues. The CDR3 bases are TGTGCCAGTAGTATGAGGGGGGGACCCCTCCACTTT. This gives the protein CASSMRGGPLHF.

The V call is TRBV6-5, the J call TRBJ2-1; 12 nucleotides match TRBD2. V lost 6 bases to trimming and J lost 4 bases; unmatched junction nucleotides: 4. The CDR3 covers 15 residues. Germline-derived CDR1 and CDR2 are MNHEY and SVGAGI. CDR3 coding DNA: TGTGCCAGCAGCCGTACTAGCGGGGGGTACAATGAGCAGTTCTTC. Translating gives CASSRTSGGYNEQFF.

The chain has TRBV9 and TRBJ1-3; D is undetermined. Germline V lookup: CDR1 SGDLS, CDR2 YYNGEE. V gave up 3 bases and J gave up 3 bases, with 10 bases separating them. This CDR3 has 14 amino acids. Here the CDR3 reads CASSGRVGGNTIYF. In nucleotides, the CDR3 is TGTGCCAGCAGCGGACGTGTTGGTGGAAACACCATATATTTT.

The rearrangement uses TRBV18 and TRBJ2-1; 7 nucleotides agree with TRBD1. The V and J ends lost 1 base and 8 bases, in that order; junction bases with no gene match: 5. Germline V gene data show CDR1 as KGHSH and CDR2 as LQKENI. The length of the CDR3 is 14 residues. The CDR3 reads CASSPQGAIDEQFF. The CDR3 DNA reads TGTGCCAGCTCACCACAGGGGGCTATCGATGAGCAGTTCTTC.

The gene calls are TRBV2 and TRBJ1-2, with 8 bases fitting TRBD1. J lost 3 bases, V lost 6 bases, and 6 bases had no gene match. The CDR3 is 14 amino acids. The germline V gene has CDR1 SNHLY and CDR2 FYNNEI. CDR3 in amino acids: CASRGTGLYYGYTF. In DNA form, the CDR3 reads TGTGCCAGCAGAGGGACAGGCCTATACTATGGCTACACCTTC.

The chain employs TRBV10-3 and TRBJ2-7; 7 bases fit TRBD1. Germline-derived CDR1 and CDR2 are ENHRY and SYGVKD. CDR3 length equals 16 residues. J was trimmed by 2 bases and V by 6 bases; bases with no gene match: 13. The CDR3, as DNA: TGTGCCATCAGGAAGGGGCCTGGACAGGAGGCCTACGAGCAGTACTTC. Protein: CAIRKGPGQEAYEQYF.

This rearrangement joins TRBV4-1 to TRBJ1-1; the D is unclear. The V gene lost 4 bases and the J gene lost 7 bases, with 7 bases spanning the gap. The CDR3 sequence is 11 residues long. Germline V gives CDR1 MGHRA, CDR2 YSYEKL. The CDR3 DNA sequence: TGCGCCAGCAGCCGGTTCGGTGAAGCTTTCTTT. Protein sequence: CASSRFGEAFF.